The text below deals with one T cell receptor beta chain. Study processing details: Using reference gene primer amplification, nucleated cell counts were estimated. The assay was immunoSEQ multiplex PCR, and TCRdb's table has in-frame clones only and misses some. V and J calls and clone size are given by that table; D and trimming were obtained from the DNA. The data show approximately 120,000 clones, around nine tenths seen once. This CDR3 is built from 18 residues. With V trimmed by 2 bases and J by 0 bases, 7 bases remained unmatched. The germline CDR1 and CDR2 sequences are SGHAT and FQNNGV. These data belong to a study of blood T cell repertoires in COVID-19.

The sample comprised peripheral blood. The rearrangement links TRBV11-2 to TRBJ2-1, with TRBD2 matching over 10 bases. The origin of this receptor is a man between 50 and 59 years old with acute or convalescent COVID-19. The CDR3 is CASSLPPWTSGSYNEQFF. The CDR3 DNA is TGTGCCAGCAGCTTACCTCCATGGACTAGCGGCTCCTACAATGAGCAGTTCTTC.